This TCR beta chain emerged from a study of tumor-infiltrating lymphocytes in primary liver carcinoma. Study observations and caveats: About 7-25% of top clones, no more, were shared by all five regions.

Both RNA and DNA were isolated together from approximately 20-30 mg of bulk tissue that had not been sorted. Starting from 450 to 500 ng of total RNA, TCR beta cDNA was produced with a primer in the constant region. Three nested multiplex PCR rounds, a slightly modified ARM-PCR method, built the TCR beta libraries. The first two PCR rounds used TRBV1-TRBV30 forward primers with a C-beta reverse primer, about 10 cycles each. TCRdb analysed the multiplex PCR reads with MiXCR anew, one entry per CDR3 protein. The data hold 150,000 to 200,000 distinct CDR3 sequences, with roughly 80% observed a single time. The germline gives CDR1 MNHEY, CDR2 SVGAGI. The CDR3 is 16 residues long. Note on this clonotype: The antigen remains undetermined. Compared with germline, one end of the junction differs, possibly owing to a read error.

What was sequenced was tumor tissue from primary liver carcinoma. The gene calls are TRBV6-5 and TRBJ1-5; possibly TRBD1 for D (5 bases). The origin of this receptor is a man in his forties with primary liver carcinoma and hepatitis B virus infection. CDR3 amino acids: CASSYRPDTSNQSQHF. The DNA of the CDR3 is TGTGCCAGCAGTTACCGACCGGACACAAGCAATCAGTCCCAGCATTTT.